This entry describes one T cell receptor (beta chain). The antigen is not known. This sample was included in a study of cytomegalovirus exposure and HLA in healthy donors. Whole-study context: Roughly 180 million T cells yielded roughly 120 million unique TCR beta sequences, as an earlier analysis found. Researchers found that approximately 80% of around 400 genotyped donors fell within the Caucasian-associated ancestry cluster. Findings and limits, study-wide: TCR beta V segments were, for the most part, productive about 87% or about 30% of the time in an earlier analysis.

CDR3 length: 14 amino acids. Trimming removed 4 bases from V and 4 bases from J; junction bases left unmatched: 4. Germline loops: CDR1 SNHLY, CDR2 FYNNEI. 60 Vbeta and 13 Jbeta primers were used in PCR. Authors' methods: A later analysis tallied tens of millions of unique TCR beta chains, approximately 11 million of them shared. Here immunoSEQ multiplex PCR was the method, and the copy in TCRdb shows in-frame clones only, minus some. V and J calls and clone size are copied from that table; D and trimming were computed from the DNA. The sample has 150,000 to 250,000 clones; around 79% are singletons. The chain recombines TRBV2 with TRBJ2-7; TRBD1 agrees at 10 bases. The clonotype was recovered from a woman aged 30 to 39 in good health and CMV-seropositive. The specimen sequenced was PBMCs. CDR3 in amino acids: CASSGQGAKYEQYF. In nucleotides, the CDR3 is TGTGCCAGCAGTGGACAGGGGGCGAAGTACGAGCAGTACTTC.